This entry describes one T cell receptor beta chain. Its antigen is still unknown. This sample stems from a study of blood T cells in healthy people across ages. Every sample had a minimum of 6 million PBMCs isolated. A second PCR of roughly 7 to 11 cycles used a sample-barcoded 5' primer and a J-beta primer mix. TCRdb itself ran the 5' RACE reads through MiXCR, one entry per CDR3 protein. This table holds some 730,000 distinct CDR3 sequences, approximately 22% found once. The CDR3 is 15 amino acids. The V segment lost 2 bases and the J segment 1 base; nucleotides outside the gene matches: 1. General observations from the study: The percentage of naive T cells correlated strongly with TCR beta diversity.

The rearrangement links TRBV12-3 or TRBV12-4 to TRBJ2-5; TRBD2 matches at 10 bases. The source of this sequence is a man between 70 and 80 years old in good health. Sequenced input: blood. The CDR3 DNA reads TGTGCCAGCAGTTTACAGCGGGGGGGCCAAGAGACCCAGTACTTC. Translating it yields CASSLQRGGQETQYF.